These 28 T cell receptor beta chains were sequenced from one sample in a study of T cells in tuberculosis. The data were produced by immunoSEQ multiplex PCR, yet TCRdb's version contains in-frame clones alone and is incomplete. The data show some 34,000 clones, 97% seen once. What was sequenced was PBMCs. The receptors here all came from a donor aged 10-29 years with latent tuberculosis or without tuberculosis infection.

This clone appeared a single time. V gene TRBV4-1 combines with J gene TRBJ2-3, with D possibly TRBD2 on 6 matching bases. The CDR3 runs to 17 residues. Germline lookup yields CDR1 MGHRA and CDR2 YSYEKL. Trimming pared 1 base from V and 3 bases from J, leaving 17 bases between. The CDR3 spells CASSQVRGGVQTDTQYF. CDR3 bases: TGCGCCAGCAGCCAAGTCAGAGGAGGGGTCCAGACAGATACGCAGTATTTT.

This sequence joins TRBV19 and TRBJ1-4, with a tentative D call TRBD1 (6 bases). Germline V CDR1 and CDR2: LNHDA, SQIVND (reference sequence). The CDR3 is made up of 17 amino acids. V lost 9 bases and J lost 0, with 20 bases in between. CDR3 protein: CASQLGQIPPTNEKLFF. CDR3 nucleotides: TGTGCCAGCCAATTAGGACAGATTCCCCCAACTAATGAAAAACTGTTTTTT. Supplemented by reference TRBV19 and TRBJ1-4, the full variable domain reads DGGITQSPKYLFRKEGQNVTLSCEQNLNHDAMYWYRQDPGQGLRLIYYSQIVNDFQKGDIAEGYSVSREKKESFPLTVTSAQKNPTAFYLCASQLGQIPPTNEKLFFGSGTQLSVL.

The sample holds one count of this clone. The gene calls are TRBV2 and TRBJ1-3, with unresolved D. Looked up from germline, CDR1 is SNHLY and CDR2 is FYNNEI. Trimming left V 7 bases short and J 4 bases short, with 14 bases between. The CDR3 is made up of 14 amino acids. In DNA form, the CDR3 reads TGTGCCAGCACGCTCGCCGACAAGGGAAACACCATATATTTT. Translation: CASTLADKGNTIYF.

V usage is TRBV5-6 and J usage is TRBJ1-1; no reliable D call. V lost 2 bases, J lost 6 bases, and 14 bases lay in between. The CDR3 consists of 14 residues. Germline lookup yields CDR1 SGHDT and CDR2 YYEEEE. CDR3 protein: CASSFLRDFSEAFF. In DNA form, the CDR3 reads TGTGCCAGCAGCTTTCTGAGGGATTTCTCTGAAGCTTTCTTT.

This clone was counted once. V usage is TRBV15 and J usage is TRBJ2-3, with 7 bases identical to TRBD1. The V and J ends lost 5 bases and 1 base, in that order; junction bases with no gene match: 6. The CDR3 spans 15 residues. The germline gives CDR1 LNHNV, CDR2 YYDKDF (reference sequence). The CDR3 sequence: CATSSLDRGTDTQYF. The CDR3 DNA sequence: TGTGCCACCAGCTCACTCGACAGGGGCACAGATACGCAGTATTTT.

The sample holds one count of this clone. The J gene is TRBJ2-7, the V gene TRBV7-3; a weak D match, TRBD2 (7 bases). V was clipped by 0 bases and J by 2 bases, with 14 bases between them. Per the germline V gene, CDR1 is SGHTA and CDR2 is FQGTGA. The CDR3 sequence is 16 residues long. The CDR3 DNA reads TGTGCCAGCAGCTTAACGGGGGCTAGCGGTCCCTACGAGCAGTACTTC. Protein sequence: CASSLTGASGPYEQYF.

The rearrangement links TRBV5-1 to TRBJ1-1, with 8 bases lining up with TRBD1. The V gene's germline CDR1 is SGHRS and CDR2 YFSETQ. This CDR3 comprises 13 residues. J gave up 6 bases and V 7 bases, and 8 bases lay outside the gene matches. CDR3 protein: CASADRVNPEAFF. CDR3 nucleotide sequence: TGCGCCAGCGCGGACAGGGTGAATCCTGAAGCTTTCTTT.

This clone is categorized as large (0.1 to 1%). The V and J genes are TRBV5-1 and TRBJ1-2, with a tentative D call TRBD1 (6 bases). Germline V lookup: CDR1 SGHRS, CDR2 YFSETQ. Trimming pared 7 bases from V and 3 bases from J, leaving 19 bases between. The CDR3 sequence is 15 residues long. CDR3 residues: CASRRTAGAYYGYTF. Written as DNA, the CDR3 is TGCGCCAGCCGTCGGACGGCGGGGGCTTACTATGGCTACACCTTC.

The CDR3 nucleotides read TGTGCCTGGAGTCCCCCCGGGACAGGGGTTGAAAAACTGTTTTTT. Translated: CAWSPPGTGVEKLFF. The genes are TRBV30 and TRBJ1-4; 10 positions match TRBD1. The CDR3 sequence is 15 residues long. Germline V lookup: CDR1 GTSNPN, CDR2 SVGIG (reference sequence). Trimming at V came to 2 bases and at J to 7 bases, leaving 7 bases not matched to a gene. Drawing the rest from reference TRBV30 and TRBJ1-4, the complete variable domain is SQTIHQWPATLVQPVGSPLSLECTVEGTSNPNLYWYRQAAGRGLQLLFYSVGIGQISSEVPQNLSASRPQDRQFILSSKKLLLSDSGFYLCAWSPPGTGVEKLFFGSGTQLSVL.

This chain connects TRBV6-4 to TRBJ1-2, with a possible D match to TRBD1 (6 bases). V gave up 5 bases and J gave up 7 bases, with 11 bases separating them. This CDR3 is 12 amino acids long. Germline V CDR1 and CDR2: MRHNA, SNTAGT. DNA for the CDR3: TGTGCCAGCAGTTCCAGGGGCGGTGGCTACACCTTC. Residues: CASSSRGGGYTF.

This sequence joins TRBV9 and TRBJ2-1, with D perhaps matching TRBD1 (5 bases). Germline V gene data show CDR1 as SGDLS and CDR2 as YYNGEE. The CDR3 contains 13 residues. V lost 4 bases and J 7 bases, leaving 12 bases between the germline ends. CDR3 sequence (DNA): TGTGCCAGCAGCCCCAGGGCCGCGAATGAGCAGTTCTTC. Its protein is CASSPRAANEQFF. Variable domain in full (rest from reference TRBV9 and TRBJ2-1): DSGVTQTPKHLITATGQRVTLRCSPRSGDLSVYWYQQSLDQGLQFLIQYYNGEERAKGNILERFSAQQFPDLHSELNLSSLELGDSALYFCASSPRAANEQFFGPGTRLTVL.

This rearrangement joins TRBV5-1 to TRBJ2-2; D perhaps matches TRBD1 (5 bases). Germline CDR1 SGHRS, CDR2 YFSETQ. V shed 3 bases and J shed 6 bases, with 18 bases lying between them. There are 16 residues in the CDR3. CDR3 protein: CASSSNPDSAAGELFF. CDR3 in DNA: TGCGCCAGCAGCTCAAACCCAGACAGTGCGGCCGGGGAGCTGTTTTTT.

The V call is TRBV6-1, the J call TRBJ1-5; 12 positions match TRBD1. V gave up 4 bases and J gave up 7 bases; unmatched junction bases: 14. The CDR3 is made up of 18 amino acids. Germline CDR1 and CDR2: MNHNS and SASEGT. The CDR3 spells CASSATPGTGGARQPQHF. The CDR3 nucleotides are TGTGCCAGCAGTGCTACTCCCGGGACAGGGGGCGCCCGGCAGCCCCAGCATTTT.

CDR3 bases: TGCGCCAGCAGCTTGGGACTAGCCGGCACAGATACGCAGTATTTT. Protein product: CASSLGLAGTDTQYF. The chain recombines TRBV5-1 with TRBJ2-3; TRBD2 matches 7 bases. Trimming removed 0 bases from V and 1 base from J; junction bases left unmatched: 2. There are 15 residues in the CDR3. Germline values: CDR1 SGHRS, CDR2 YFSETQ.

This chain joins TRBV30 and TRBJ1-1, with 7 bases lining up with TRBD1. In germline, CDR1 is GTSNPN, CDR2 SVGIG (reference sequence). The CDR3 contains 12 residues. The J segment lost 7 bases and the V segment lost 3 bases, leaving 5 bases of the junction unmatched. CDR3 DNA sequence: TGTGCCTGGAGGGAACAGGGGAATGAAGCTTTCTTT. It encodes CAWREQGNEAFF.

The table lists this clone with a few counts. The gene calls are TRBV2 and TRBJ2-7, with 8 positions matching TRBD1. The CDR3 has 14 amino acids. The germline gives CDR1 SNHLY, CDR2 FYNNEI. The V and J ends lost 7 bases and 0 bases, in that order; junction bases with no gene match: 5. The CDR3, as DNA: TGTGCCAGCAACACCGGGACAGGCTCCTACGAGCAGTACTTC. It is translated as CASNTGTGSYEQYF.

The chain links TRBV6-5 to TRBJ2-1; D is possibly TRBD1 (5 bases). This CDR3 contains 14 residues. CDR1 is MNHEY, CDR2 SVGAGI, per germline. V was trimmed by 6 bases and J by 3 bases, leaving 12 bases between them. The CDR3 loop reads CASSQGPSYNEQFF. Here the CDR3 DNA reads TGTGCCAGCAGCCAGGGTCCTAGCTACAATGAGCAGTTCTTC.

This clone was observed a single time. The V call is TRBV2, the J call TRBJ1-2, with a possible D match to TRBD1 (6 bases). Germline values: CDR1 SNHLY, CDR2 FYNNEI. The CDR3 contains 12 residues. Trimming shortened V by 9 bases and J by 4 bases, and 12 bases separated the two germline ends. The CDR3 DNA sequence: TGTGCCAGTTCAACAGGGCGCTATGGCTACACCTTC. Protein sequence: CASSTGRYGYTF. The full variable domain, completed using reference TRBV2 and TRBJ1-2, is EPEVTQTPSHQVTQMGQEVILRCVPISNHLYFYWYRQILGQKVEFLVSFYNNEISEKSEIFDDQFSVERPDGSNFTLKIRSTKLEDSAMYFCASSTGRYGYTFGSGTRLTVV.

This chain uses TRBV5-5 with TRBJ2-7; 8 nucleotides align to TRBD1. The CDR3 is 15 residues long. Germline V lookup: CDR1 SGHKS, CDR2 YYEKEE (reference sequence). Losses at the gene ends were 7 bases for V and 0 bases for J; bases not matched to a gene: 9. The chain's CDR3 is CASAIGQGPSYEQYF. The CDR3 region has the DNA TGTGCCAGCGCCATTGGACAGGGTCCCTCCTACGAGCAGTACTTC.

This chain joins TRBV6-5 and TRBJ1-2; 8 positions agree with TRBD1. The CDR3 extends over 14 amino acids. CDR1 is MNHEY, CDR2 SVGAGI, per germline. J lost 4 bases, V lost 6 bases, and 7 bases had no gene match. CDR3 protein: CASRIPGTGYGYTF. As DNA, the CDR3 is TGTGCCAGCAGGATTCCCGGGACAGGCTATGGCTACACCTTC.

This clone is a singleton in its sample. The V and J genes are TRBV27 and TRBJ1-1; D is perhaps TRBD1 (6 bases). Deletions cut 4 bases from V and 4 bases from J, with 10 bases between. There are 13 residues in the CDR3. CDR1 MNHEY and CDR2 SMNVEV come from the germline V gene (reference sequence). The CDR3 spells CASSSRGSTEAFF. In nucleotides, the CDR3 is TGTGCCAGCAGTTCCAGGGGTAGCACTGAAGCTTTCTTT.

The rearrangement joins TRBV6-1 to TRBJ1-5; weak D call: TRBD1 (5 bases). This CDR3 has 15 residues. The ends were cut back, 4 bases at V and 1 base at J, with 11 bases in the middle. Germline loops: CDR1 MNHNS, CDR2 SASEGT. The CDR3 DNA reads TGTGCCAGCAGTGCCGGGGGGGGGAGCAATCAGCCCCAGCATTTT. It yields the protein CASSAGGGSNQPQHF.

This chain joins TRBV7-9 and TRBJ2-3; D gene uncertain. CDR1 and CDR2 from the germline V gene are SEHNR and FQNEAQ (reference sequence). V lost 5 bases to trimming and J lost 5 bases, with 8 bases between them. There are 12 residues in the CDR3. The CDR3 spells CASSPSGDTQYF. The DNA of the CDR3 is TGTGCCAGCAGCCCTTCGGGAGATACGCAGTATTTT.

This chain connects TRBV5-1 to TRBJ2-7; D is perhaps TRBD2 (6 bases). Trimming took off 4 bases at V and 0 bases at J, with 17 bases between the two ends. The CDR3 has 16 amino acids. The germline gives CDR1 SGHRS, CDR2 YFSETQ. CDR3: CASSRDGGLTSYEQYF. In nucleotides, the CDR3 is TGCGCCAGCAGCCGCGACGGGGGTCTCACCTCCTACGAGCAGTACTTC.

The rearrangement links TRBV19 to TRBJ1-2; 7 bases are a match to TRBD1. The V segment lost 5 bases and the J segment 3 bases; nucleotides outside the gene matches: 12. The CDR3 has 16 amino acids. Per the germline V gene, CDR1 is LNHDA and CDR2 is SQIVND (reference sequence). The CDR3 bases are TGTGCCAGTAGTCCCAGACCGGGACAGACTGACTATGGCTACACCTTC. Its translation is CASSPRPGQTDYGYTF.

The chain employs TRBV6-6 and TRBJ2-5; D perhaps matches TRBD1 (5 bases). Per the germline V gene, CDR1 is MNHNY and CDR2 is SVGAGI (reference sequence). Trimming shortened V by 10 bases and J by 2 bases, and 14 bases separated the two germline ends. The CDR3 has 13 amino acids. CDR3 coding DNA: TGTGCCATCGCCCGCAGGGCTCAAGAGACCCAGTACTTC. It specifies CAIARRAQETQYF.

The chain employs TRBV7-9 and TRBJ1-1, with 12 nucleotides matching TRBD1. With 3 bases clipped from V and 5 bases from J, the junction kept 13 bases outside the gene matches. Germline loops: CDR1 SEHNR, CDR2 FQNEAQ (reference sequence). This CDR3 spans 18 amino acids. CDR3 bases: TGTGCCAGCAGCTTGAGCTCGGGACAGGGGGCTTATCGGACTGAAGCTTTCTTT. This gives the protein CASSLSSGQGAYRTEAFF. The full variable domain, its missing parts supplied by reference TRBV7-9 and TRBJ1-1, is DTGVSQNPRHKITKRGQNVTFRCDPISEHNRLYWYRQTLGQGPEFLTYFQNEAQLEKSRLLSDRFSAERPKGSFSTLEIQRTEQGDSAMYLCASSLSSGQGAYRTEAFFGQGTRLTVV.

This chain joins TRBV5-1 and TRBJ1-5, with D unclear. The V gene's germline CDR1 is SGHRS and CDR2 YFSETQ. The ends were cut back, 3 bases at V and 7 bases at J, with 14 bases in the middle. There are 14 residues in the CDR3. CDR3 residues: CASSSGGSRQPQHF. In DNA form, the CDR3 reads TGCGCCAGCAGCTCAGGAGGATCACGGCAGCCCCAGCATTTT.